Here is one T cell receptor (beta chain) with its context. Its antigen is unknown. Library preparation for TCR beta used quantitative 5'-RACE with molecular barcodes. TCRdb analysed the 5' RACE reads with MiXCR anew, one entry per CDR3 protein. Of roughly 700,000 distinct CDR3 sequences listed, around 17% are singletons. V trimming: 6 bases; J trimming: 5 bases; junction bases outside the gene matches: 7. CDR3 size: 15 residues. The data were taken from a study of CD8 T cells in ankylosing spondylitis. Whole-study results and caveats: As for the disease-linked clones, they showed a CD8+ phenotype and occurred at relatively low frequencies in peripheral blood. The study identified a TCR beta motif of under ten highly homologous variants that appeared characteristic of ankylosing spondylitis blood. Reportedly, significant enrichment of disease-linked clones occurred in matched ankylosing spondylitis synovial fluid.

This sequence joins TRBV12-3 or TRBV12-4 and TRBJ2-5; 12 bases align to TRBD2. This receptor was obtained from a male donor with ankylosing spondylitis. The specimen sequenced was blood, either unsorted or a sorted T cell fraction (not recorded which). The CDR3 DNA follows: TGTGCCAGCAGCCGGCTAGCGGGGGGGTCGGAGACCCAGTACTTC. This gives the protein CASSRLAGGSETQYF.